This T cell receptor (beta chain) was retrieved from a study of Ad26.COV2.S vaccination and SARS-CoV-2 variants. In the study overall: Sample donor was a member of the COV1001 Ad26.COV2.S trial arm.

On this clone: The antigen is unknown.

TCRdb's copy holds only in-frame clones and misses some; the assay was immunoSEQ multiplex PCR. The data contain roughly 700,000 clones, around 92% of them singletons. The CDR3 contains 14 residues. V dropped 4 bases and J dropped 4 bases, with 12 bases sitting between them. Germline V gives CDR1 LNHNV, CDR2 YYDKDF (reference sequence). Overall study findings and caveats: Responses of spike-specific T cells (both CD8+ and CD4+) reportedly showed substantial breadth after vaccination.

Treatment of the sample: 19 received Ad26.COV2.S at low or high dose, single or two shots; several received placebo; per-sample allocation not given. The investigators took samples on day 63 after the first vaccine or placebo injection. An adult of 18-55 years in Boston served as donor. Ad26.COV2.S expressed prefusion-stabilized spike from the original Wuhan strain. The source was peripheral blood, collected in a trial of Ad26.COV2.S vaccine versus placebo. The sequence derives from a person between 18 and 59 years old who received the Ad26.COV2.S COVID-19 vaccine or a placebo. The rearrangement links TRBV15 to TRBJ2-3; weak D call: TRBD1 (7 bases). CDR3 nucleotides: TGTGCCACCAGCATCAGGGGGGCGGCAGATACGCAGTATTTT. Translation gives CATSIRGAADTQYF.